A single sample is the source of the 14 T cell receptor beta chains below, sequenced in a study of shared clonotypes between healthy human individuals. Assay: immunoSEQ multiplex PCR; the TCRdb copy retains only in-frame clones and omits some. This sample has some 2.1 million clones, with 80% to 95% found just once. Naive CD8 cells lacked CD45RO and underwent positive selection for CCR7, leaving out terminally differentiated effector memory CD45RA+ cells. What was sequenced was naive CD8+ T cells from PBMCs. The receptors derive from a man between 18 and 29 years old in good health. Some clones in this sample may be carry-over from other donors' samples.

V and J are TRBV7-9 and TRBJ2-7; no firm D call. The CDR3 covers 15 residues. V lost 5 bases, J lost 6 bases, and 20 bases lay in between. Germline CDR1 is SEHNR and CDR2 is FQNEAQ (reference sequence). The CDR3: CASSPEYLELAEQYF. In DNA form, the CDR3 reads TGTGCCAGCAGCCCAGAGTACTTGGAGCTTGCCGAGCAGTACTTC.

The J gene is TRBJ2-7, the V gene TRBV6-5; D remains unclear. Germline CDR1 MNHEY, CDR2 SVGAGI. The germline V and J ends were trimmed by 0 bases and 3 bases, with 15 bases remaining between them. CDR3 length: 16 amino acids. The CDR3 is CASSYSILLNFYEQYF. The CDR3 nucleotides read TGTGCCAGCAGTTACTCGATTCTGTTAAACTTCTACGAGCAGTACTTC.

This clone came up once. CDR3 loop: CASSLQGGRNTEAFF. CDR3 in DNA: TGTGCCAGCAGTTTACAGGGAGGGAGGAACACTGAAGCTTTCTTT. The J gene is TRBJ1-1, the V gene TRBV27; tentatively, D is TRBD1 (5 bases). Trimming pared 2 bases from V and 1 base from J, leaving 11 bases between. This CDR3 contains 15 residues. CDR1 is MNHEY, CDR2 SMNVEV, per germline (reference sequence).

The genes are TRBV7-9 and TRBJ1-2; TRBD1 matches at 7 bases. The V gene end was trimmed by 1 base and the J gene end by 7 bases; junction bases not matched to a gene: 3. Germline loops: CDR1 SEHNR, CDR2 FQNEAQ (reference sequence). This CDR3 comprises 13 residues. CDR3 bases: TGTGCCAGCAGCTTAGGAGGGGGCGTTGGCTACACCTTC. Translating it yields CASSLGGGVGYTF.

This chain uses TRBV4-3 with TRBJ2-4; 8 bases line up with TRBD1. Germline assignment: CDR1 LGHNA and CDR2 YSLEER. With V trimmed by 1 base and J by 7 bases, 12 bases remained unmatched. The CDR3 sequence is 17 residues long. In DNA form, the CDR3 reads TGCGCCAGCAGCCAAGGATTGAGACAGGGGCCATGGAACATTCAGTACTTC. It specifies CASSQGLRQGPWNIQYF.

The chain links TRBV5-6 to TRBJ2-7; 7 bases map to TRBD2. V lost 0 bases, J lost 3 bases, and 6 bases stayed unmatched. Looked up from germline, CDR1 is SGHDT and CDR2 is YYEEEE. This CDR3 contains 15 residues. CDR3 sequence reads: CASSLAVGGFYEQYF. In DNA, the CDR3 is TGTGCCAGCAGCTTGGCCGTCGGGGGGTTCTACGAGCAGTACTTC.

The gene calls are TRBV7-3 and TRBJ2-7; D is unresolved. Germline CDR1 reads SGHTA; CDR2 reads FQGTGA. V lost 7 bases and J 6 bases, leaving 25 bases between the germline ends. The CDR3 runs 16 residues. The CDR3 nucleotides are TGTGCCAGCACCCATAAGGAGTTCGCGGTCATATTCGAGCAGTACTTC. Amino acids: CASTHKEFAVIFEQYF. Variable domain in full (rest from reference TRBV7-3 and TRBJ2-7): GAGVSQTPSNKVTEKGKYVELRCDPISGHTALYWYRQSLGQGPEFLIYFQGTGAADDSGLPNDRFFAVRPEGSVSTLKIQRTERGDSAVYLCASTHKEFAVIFEQYFGPGTRLTVT.

The chain uses TRBV7-9 and TRBJ1-2; the D gene is possibly TRBD1 (5 bases). Trimming removed 3 bases from V and 6 bases from J, with 14 bases in between. Germline V gene sequence: CDR1 SEHNR, CDR2 FQNEAQ (reference sequence). This CDR3 has 14 amino acids. The CDR3 sequence is CASSLVTTENGYTF. The DNA for the CDR3 is TGTGCCAGCAGCTTGGTCACGACAGAAAATGGCTACACCTTC.

Points on this clone: This CDR3 is also generated by other DNA sequences in the sample. This sequence joins TRBV5-1 and TRBJ1-1; 9 positions match TRBD1. The CDR3 runs 14 residues. The germline V gene encodes CDR1 SGHRS and CDR2 YFSETQ. The ends lost 4 bases at V and 4 bases at J; junction bases unmatched: 5. DNA of the CDR3: TGCGCCAGCAGCCTGACAGGGGGAAGCACTGAAGCTTTCTTT. It translates to CASSLTGGSTEAFF.

This chain connects TRBV5-1 to TRBJ1-1; a possible D gene is TRBD1 (6 bases). The germline V and J ends were trimmed by 6 bases and 4 bases, with 10 bases remaining between them. Germline CDR1 SGHRS, CDR2 YFSETQ. The CDR3 covers 12 residues. The CDR3 sequence is CASKDSGTEAFF. CDR3 nucleotides: TGCGCCAGCAAGGACAGTGGCACTGAAGCTTTCTTT.

This clone was recorded once. This chain links TRBV14 with TRBJ2-7; TRBD2 matches 9 bases. The V segment lost 3 bases and the J segment 5 bases; nucleotides outside the gene matches: 8. The CDR3 consists of 15 residues. Germline V CDR1 and CDR2: SGHDN, FVKESK. The CDR3, as DNA: TGTGCCAGCAGCCACCCTGCGGGAGGGCCCCACGAGCAGTACTTC. It is translated as CASSHPAGGPHEQYF.

In the case of this clone: The same CDR3 also results from other DNA sequences found in this sample. The chain uses TRBV13 and TRBJ1-5; no definite D call. The CDR3 is 13 residues long. The V gene's germline CDR1 is PRHDT and CDR2 FYEKMQ (reference sequence). Trimming cost V 3 bases and J 2 bases, with 5 bases left between them. CDR3 sequence (DNA): TGTGCCAGCAGCTTCCGGGGCAATCAGCCCCAGCATTTT. Translation: CASSFRGNQPQHF.

J is TRBJ2-7 and V is TRBV7-8, with 9 bases lining up with TRBD2. Unmatched junction bases numbered 13, after V lost 4 bases and J lost 6 bases. The germline gives CDR1 SGHVS, CDR2 FQNEAQ. CDR3 length: 16 residues. The CDR3 loop reads CASSSAGGPPGSEQYF. CDR3 bases: TGTGCCAGCAGCTCGGCGGGGGGGCCCCCCGGCTCCGAGCAGTACTTC.

This clone was detected only a few times. V gene TRBV19 combines with J gene TRBJ1-5, with unresolved D. Germline CDR1 is LNHDA and CDR2 is SQIVND (reference sequence). The length of the CDR3 is 13 residues. V lost 3 bases and J lost 6, with 9 bases in between. As DNA, the CDR3 is TGTGCCAGTAGTATGGCGGGAGCTCAGCCCCAGCATTTT. Protein: CASSMAGAQPQHF.